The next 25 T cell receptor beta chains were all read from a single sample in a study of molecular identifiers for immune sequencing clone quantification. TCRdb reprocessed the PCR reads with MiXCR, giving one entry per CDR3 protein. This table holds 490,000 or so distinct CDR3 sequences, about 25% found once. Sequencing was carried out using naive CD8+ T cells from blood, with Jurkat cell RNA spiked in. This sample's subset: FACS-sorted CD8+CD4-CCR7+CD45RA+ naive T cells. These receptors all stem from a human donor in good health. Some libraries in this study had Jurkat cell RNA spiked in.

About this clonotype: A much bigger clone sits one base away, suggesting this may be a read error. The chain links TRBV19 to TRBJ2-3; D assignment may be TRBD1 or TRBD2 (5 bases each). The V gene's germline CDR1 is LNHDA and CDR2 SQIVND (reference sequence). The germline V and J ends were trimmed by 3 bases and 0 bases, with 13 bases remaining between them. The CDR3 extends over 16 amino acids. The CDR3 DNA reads TGTGCCAGTAGTATGGGGGTAGCAGCTAGCACAGATACGCAGTATTTT. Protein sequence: CASSMGVAASTDTQYF.

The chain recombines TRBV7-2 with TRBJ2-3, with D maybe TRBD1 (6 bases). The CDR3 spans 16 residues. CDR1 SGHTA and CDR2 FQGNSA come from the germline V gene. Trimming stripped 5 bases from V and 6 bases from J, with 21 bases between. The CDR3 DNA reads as TGTGCCAGCAGCGCTTACGCCGGGACATTAGCCGATACGCAGTATTTT. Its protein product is CASSAYAGTLADTQYF.

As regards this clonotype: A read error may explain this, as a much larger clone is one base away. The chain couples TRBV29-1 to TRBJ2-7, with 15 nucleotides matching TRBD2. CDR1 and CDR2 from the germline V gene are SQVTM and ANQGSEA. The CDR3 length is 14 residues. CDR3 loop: CSVLGLAGGYEQCF. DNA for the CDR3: TGCAGCGTCTTGGGACTAGCGGGGGGCTACGAGCAGTGCTTC.

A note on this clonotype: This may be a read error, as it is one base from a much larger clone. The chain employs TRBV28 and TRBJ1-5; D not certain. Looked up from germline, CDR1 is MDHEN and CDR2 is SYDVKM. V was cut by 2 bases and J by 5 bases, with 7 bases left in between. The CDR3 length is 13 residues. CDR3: CASSLPWDQPQHF. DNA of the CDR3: TGTGCCAGCAGTTTACCCTGGGATCAGCCCCAGCATTTT. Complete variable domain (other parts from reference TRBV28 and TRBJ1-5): DVKVTQSSRYLVKRTGEKVFLECVQDMDHENMFWYRQDPGLGLRLIYFSYDVKMKEKGDIPEGYSVSREKKERFSLILESASTNQTSMYLCASSLPWDQPQHFGDGTRLSIL.

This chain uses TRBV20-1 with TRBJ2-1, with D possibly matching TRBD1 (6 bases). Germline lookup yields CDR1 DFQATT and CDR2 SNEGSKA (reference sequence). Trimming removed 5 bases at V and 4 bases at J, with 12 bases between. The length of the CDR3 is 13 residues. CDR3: CSARTVGYNEQFF. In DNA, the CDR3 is TGCAGTGCTCGGACAGTTGGTTACAATGAGCAGTTCTTC.

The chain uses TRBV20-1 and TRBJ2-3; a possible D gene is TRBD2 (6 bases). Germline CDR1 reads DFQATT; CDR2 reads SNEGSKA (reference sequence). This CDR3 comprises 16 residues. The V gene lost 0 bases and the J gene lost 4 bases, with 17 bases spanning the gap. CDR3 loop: CSAREPDGGGSDTQYF. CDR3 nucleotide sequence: TGCAGTGCTAGAGAACCGGACGGGGGAGGATCAGATACGCAGTATTTT.

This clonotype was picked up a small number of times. The CDR3 spells CASSSSPGGASTGELFF. In DNA form, the CDR3 reads TGTGCCAGCAGCTCCTCCCCGGGGGGCGCCAGCACCGGGGAGCTGTTTTTT. V gene TRBV9 combines with J gene TRBJ2-2; possible D gene TRBD2, 7 bases. The CDR3 contains 17 residues. V dropped 4 bases and J dropped 4 bases, with 20 bases sitting between them. Per the germline V gene, CDR1 is SGDLS and CDR2 is YYNGEE.

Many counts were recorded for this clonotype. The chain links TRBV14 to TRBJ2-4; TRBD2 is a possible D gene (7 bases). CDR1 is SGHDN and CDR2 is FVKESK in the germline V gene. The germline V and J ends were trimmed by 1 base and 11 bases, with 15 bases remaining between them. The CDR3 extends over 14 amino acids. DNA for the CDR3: TGTGCCAGCAGCCAAGCCGGGGGGCGCGCGGTTCAGTACTTC. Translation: CASSQAGGRAVQYF. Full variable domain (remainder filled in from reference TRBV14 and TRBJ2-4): EAGVTQFPSHSVIEKGQTVTLRCDPISGHDNLYWYRRVMGKEIKFLLHFVKESKQDESGMPNNRFLAERTGGTYSTLKVQPAELEDSGVYFCASSQAGGRAVQYFGAGTRLSVL.

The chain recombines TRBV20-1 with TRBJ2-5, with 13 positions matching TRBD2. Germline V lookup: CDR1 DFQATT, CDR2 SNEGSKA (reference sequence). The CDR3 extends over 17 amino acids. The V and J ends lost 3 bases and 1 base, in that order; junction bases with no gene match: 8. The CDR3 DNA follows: TGCAGTGCTAGTACTAGCGGGGGGGCCTGGGGCCAAGAGACCCAGTACTTC. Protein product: CSASTSGGAWGQETQYF.

The CDR3 DNA sequence: TGTGCCAGCAGCTATACCGAGACGACAAGCCACGGTGAGCAGTTCTTC. It yields the protein CASSYTETTSHGEQFF. The chain couples TRBV13 to TRBJ2-1; D unclear. CDR1 is PRHDT, CDR2 FYEKMQ, per germline (reference sequence). Trimming took 4 bases from V and 9 from J, leaving 22 bases between them. This CDR3 spans 16 amino acids.

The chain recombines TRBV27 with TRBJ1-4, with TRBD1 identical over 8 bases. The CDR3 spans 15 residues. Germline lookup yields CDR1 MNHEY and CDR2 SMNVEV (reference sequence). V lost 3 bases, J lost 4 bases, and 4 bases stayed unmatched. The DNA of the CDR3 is TGTGCCAGCAGTTTTTCAGGGGGCAGTAATGAAAAACTGTTTTTT. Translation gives CASSFSGGSNEKLFF.

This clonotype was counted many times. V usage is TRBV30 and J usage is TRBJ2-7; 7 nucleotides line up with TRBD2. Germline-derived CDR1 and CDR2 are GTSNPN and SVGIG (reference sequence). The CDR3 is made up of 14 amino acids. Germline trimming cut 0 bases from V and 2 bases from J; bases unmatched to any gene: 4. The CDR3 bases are TGTGCCTGGAGTGTGACCCGGGGGGCCTACGAGCAGTACTTC. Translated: CAWSVTRGAYEQYF.

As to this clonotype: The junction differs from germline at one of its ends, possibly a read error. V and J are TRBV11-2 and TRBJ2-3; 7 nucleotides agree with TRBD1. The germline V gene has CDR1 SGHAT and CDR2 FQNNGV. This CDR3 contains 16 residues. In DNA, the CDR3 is TGTGCCAGCGGCTTAGGGGGCAGGTCCAGCACAGATACGCAGTATTTT. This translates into CASGLGGRSSTDTQYF.

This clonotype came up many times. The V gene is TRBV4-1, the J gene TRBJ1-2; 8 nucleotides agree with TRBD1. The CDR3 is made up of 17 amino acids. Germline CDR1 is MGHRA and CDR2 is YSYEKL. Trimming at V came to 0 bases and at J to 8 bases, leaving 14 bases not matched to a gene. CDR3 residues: CASSQEPGGAWPGGYTF. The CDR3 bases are TGCGCCAGCAGCCAAGAGCCAGGGGGCGCATGGCCCGGCGGCTACACCTTC.

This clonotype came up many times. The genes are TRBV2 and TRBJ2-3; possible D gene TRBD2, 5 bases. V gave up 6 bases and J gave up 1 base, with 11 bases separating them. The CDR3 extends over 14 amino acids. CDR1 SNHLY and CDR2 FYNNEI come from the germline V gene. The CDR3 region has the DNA TGTGCCAGCAGGTCACTAGTGGGCACAGATACGCAGTATTTT. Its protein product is CASRSLVGTDTQYF.

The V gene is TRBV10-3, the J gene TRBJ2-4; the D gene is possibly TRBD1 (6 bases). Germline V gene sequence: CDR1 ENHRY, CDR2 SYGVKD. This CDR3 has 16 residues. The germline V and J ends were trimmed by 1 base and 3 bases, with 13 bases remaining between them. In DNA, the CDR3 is TGTGCCATCAGTGAGTTTCAGGGGCTGGGCAAAAACATTCAGTACTTC. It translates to CAISEFQGLGKNIQYF.

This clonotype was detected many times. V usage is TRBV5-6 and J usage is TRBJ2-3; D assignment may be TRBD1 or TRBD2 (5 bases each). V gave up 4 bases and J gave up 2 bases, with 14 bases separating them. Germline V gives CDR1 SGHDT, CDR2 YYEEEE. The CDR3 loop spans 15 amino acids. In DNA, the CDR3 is TGTGCCAGCAGCAGCGTGAGGGGCCTCACAGATACGCAGTATTTT. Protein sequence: CASSSVRGLTDTQYF.

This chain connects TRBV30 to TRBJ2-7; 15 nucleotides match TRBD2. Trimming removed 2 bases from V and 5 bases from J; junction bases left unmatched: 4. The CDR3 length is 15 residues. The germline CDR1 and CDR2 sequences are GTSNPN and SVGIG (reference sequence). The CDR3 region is CAWSRTSGGANEQYF. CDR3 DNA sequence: TGTGCCTGGAGTCGGACTAGCGGGGGGGCCAACGAGCAGTACTTC.

The CDR3 region has the DNA TGCAGTGCTCGGGGACAGGGGACAGATACGCAGTATTTT. It yields the protein CSARGQGTDTQYF. V and J are TRBV20-1 and TRBJ2-3; 10 bases are shared with TRBD1. The CDR3 is 13 amino acids. J gave up 3 bases and V 5 bases, and 2 bases lay outside the gene matches. Germline loops: CDR1 DFQATT, CDR2 SNEGSKA (reference sequence).

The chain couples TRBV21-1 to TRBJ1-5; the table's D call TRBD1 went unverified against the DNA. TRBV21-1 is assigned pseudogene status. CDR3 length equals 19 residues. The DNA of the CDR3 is TGTGCCAGCAGCATAGACCGGGACAGGGCCGTCGTGAGCAATCAGCCCCAGCATTTT. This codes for CASSIDRDRAVVSNQPQHF.

DNA for the CDR3: TGTGCCAGCAGTTTATTAGGGACTAGCTCTGACAATGAGCAGTTCTTC. Protein: CASSLLGTSSDNEQFF. The J gene is TRBJ2-1, the V gene TRBV28; TRBD2 aligns across 9 bases. Germline-derived CDR1 and CDR2 are MDHEN and SYDVKM. This CDR3 spans 16 amino acids. Losses at the gene ends were 1 base for V and 5 bases for J; bases not matched to a gene: 6.

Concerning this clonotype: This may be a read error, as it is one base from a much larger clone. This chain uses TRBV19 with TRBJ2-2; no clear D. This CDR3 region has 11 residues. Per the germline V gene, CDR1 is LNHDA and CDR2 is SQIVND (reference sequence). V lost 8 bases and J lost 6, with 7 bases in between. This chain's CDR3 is CASAGSGELFF. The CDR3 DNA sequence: TGTGCCAGTGCTGGATCCGGGGAGCTGTTTTTT. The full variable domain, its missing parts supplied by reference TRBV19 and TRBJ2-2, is DGGITQSPKYLFRKEGQNVTLSCEQNLNHDAMYWYRQDPGQGLRLIYYSQIVNDFQKGDIAEGYSVSREKKESFPLTVTSAQKNPTAFYLCASAGSGELFFGEGSRLTVL.

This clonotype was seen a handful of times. CDR3 in amino acids: CSASRLAGSTDTQYF. The CDR3 DNA reads as TGCAGTGCTAGCAGACTAGCGGGAAGCACAGATACGCAGTATTTT. V usage is TRBV20-1 and J usage is TRBJ2-3; 11 nucleotides match TRBD2. The V and J ends lost 3 bases and 0 bases, in that order; junction bases with no gene match: 2. The CDR3 is made up of 15 amino acids. CDR1 and CDR2 from the germline V gene are DFQATT and SNEGSKA (reference sequence).

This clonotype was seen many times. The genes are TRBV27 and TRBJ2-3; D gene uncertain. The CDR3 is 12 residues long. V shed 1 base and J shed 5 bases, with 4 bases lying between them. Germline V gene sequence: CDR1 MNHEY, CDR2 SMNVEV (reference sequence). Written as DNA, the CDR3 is TGTGCCAGCAGTTTATTGGGAGATACGCAGTATTTT. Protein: CASSLLGDTQYF.

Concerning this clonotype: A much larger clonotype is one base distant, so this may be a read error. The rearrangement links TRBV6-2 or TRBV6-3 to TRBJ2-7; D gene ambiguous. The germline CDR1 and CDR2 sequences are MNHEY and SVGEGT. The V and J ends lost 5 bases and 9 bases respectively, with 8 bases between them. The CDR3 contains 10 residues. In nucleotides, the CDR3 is TGTGCCAGCAGTGATTCCGGGCAGTACTTC. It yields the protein CASSDSGQYF.